Following are 17 T cell receptor beta chains from one sample sequenced in a study of cytomegalovirus exposure and HLA in healthy donors. PCR used 60 Vbeta primers and 13 Jbeta primers. Clones were read by immunoSEQ multiplex PCR, and TCRdb kept only the in-frame ones, dropping some. Its table records tens of thousands of clones. The material sequenced was PBMCs. These TCRs come from a man in his fifties in good health and CMV-seronegative.

Turning to this clone: Within the sample, other DNA sequences also encode this same CDR3. The chain couples TRBV6-5 to TRBJ2-7; unclear D gene. This CDR3 is 13 amino acids long. V lost 0 bases and J lost 1, with 4 bases in between. Germline-derived CDR1 and CDR2 are MNHEY and SVGAGI. The CDR3 bases are TGTGCCAGCAGTTACTCCGGTTCCTACGAGCAGTACTTC. It codes for CASSYSGSYEQYF.

The J gene is TRBJ2-5, the V gene TRBV18; 7 nucleotides agree with TRBD1. Per the germline V gene, CDR1 is KGHSH and CDR2 is LQKENI. V shed 1 base, J shed 5 bases, and the junction held 16 bases outside the gene matches. This CDR3 contains 18 residues. The CDR3 sequence: CASSPRSGAHRGAETQYF. The CDR3 coding sequence is TGTGCCAGCTCACCACGGTCCGGCGCTCACAGGGGTGCGGAGACCCAGTACTTC.

The chain uses TRBV7-8 and TRBJ1-5, with D perhaps TRBD1 (5 bases). The germline CDR1 and CDR2 sequences are SGHVS and FQNEAQ. The length of the CDR3 is 14 residues. Trimming removed 3 bases from V and 4 bases from J, with 10 bases in between. CDR3 amino acids: CASSLRGGNQPQHF. In DNA, the CDR3 is TGTGCCAGCAGCTTGAGGGGAGGGAATCAGCCCCAGCATTTT. Variable domain in full (rest from reference TRBV7-8 and TRBJ1-5): GAGVSQSPRYKVAKRGQDVALRCDPISGHVSLFWYQQALGQGPEFLTYFQNEAQLDKSGLPSDRFFAERPEGSVSTLKIQRTQQEDSAVYLCASSLRGGNQPQHFGDGTRLSIL.

This chain connects TRBV28 to TRBJ1-2, with 8 positions matching TRBD1. CDR3 length: 16 amino acids. Germline trimming cut 5 bases from V and 1 base from J; bases unmatched to any gene: 9. Germline CDR1 MDHEN, CDR2 SYDVKM. CDR3 DNA: TGTGCCAGCAGTATGTGGACAGGGTTAGGTAACTATGGCTACACCTTC. Translating gives CASSMWTGLGNYGYTF.

V and J are TRBV7-3 and TRBJ1-1; D is uncertain. V was cut by 5 bases and J by 0 bases, with 7 bases left in between. The CDR3 contains 13 residues. From germline, CDR1 is SGHTA and CDR2 FQGTGA. The CDR3, as DNA: TGTGCCAGCAGCCCAGACTTGAACACTGAAGCTTTCTTT. Translation gives CASSPDLNTEAFF.

This sequence joins TRBV4-3 and TRBJ2-7, with D possibly being TRBD1 (7 bases). The V end was cut by 0 bases, the J end by 1 base, with 10 bases between. Per germline, CDR1 LGHNA and CDR2 YSLEER. The CDR3 extends over 15 amino acids. CDR3 DNA sequence: TGCGCCAGCAGCCAAGAGCAGGGGGGATCCTACGAGCAGTACTTC. Encoded protein: CASSQEQGGSYEQYF.

This rearrangement joins TRBV30 to TRBJ1-1; 12 bases agree with TRBD1. The CDR3 covers 17 residues. Germline trimming cut 3 bases from V and 3 bases from J; bases unmatched to any gene: 11. Per the germline V gene, CDR1 is GTSNPN and CDR2 is SVGIG (reference sequence). This CDR3 is CAWRGKPGQGAHTEAFF. The CDR3 DNA sequence: TGTGCCTGGAGGGGGAAACCGGGACAGGGGGCACACACTGAAGCTTTCTTT.

This chain connects TRBV7-2 to TRBJ2-7; possibly TRBD1 for D (6 bases). The CDR3 loop spans 14 amino acids. Trimming left V 3 bases short and J 1 base short, with 10 bases between. The germline V gene encodes CDR1 SGHTA and CDR2 FQGNSA. This chain's CDR3 is CASSFARGSYEQYF. The CDR3 DNA reads as TGTGCCAGCAGCTTCGCCAGGGGATCCTACGAGCAGTACTTC. The entire variable domain, with the rest obtained from reference TRBV7-2 and TRBJ2-7, is as follows: GAGVSQSPSNKVTEKGKDVELRCDPISGHTALYWYRQSLGQGLEFLIYFQGNSAPDKSGLPSDRFSAERTGGSVSTLTIQRTQQEDSAVYLCASSFARGSYEQYFGPGTRLTVT.

Comment on this clone: The CDR3 ends on some other residue instead of the conserved phenylalanine or tryptophan, so this is likely a read error. It is unclear where the CDR3 begins or ends on the DNA, so no DNA is shown, and the CDR3 is as TCRdb lists it. The gene calls are TRBV27 and TRBJ2-3; the DNA was not compared with TRBD2, the D call given in the table. Germline V CDR1 and CDR2: MNHEY, SMNVEV (reference sequence). The CDR3 has 14 residues if both end residues are counted. CDR3 sequence: CASSLRLGLAGVYV.

The chain joins TRBV5-8 to TRBJ1-1, with 8 bases lining up with TRBD1. Germline V gene lookup returns CDR1 SGHTS and CDR2 YDEGEE. The CDR3 has 18 amino acids. V gave up 4 bases and J gave up 1 base; unmatched junction bases: 15. CDR3: CASSRGRQGSLGNTEAFF. CDR3 DNA sequence: TGTGCCAGCAGCAGGGGCCGACAGGGGAGTCTGGGGAACACTGAAGCTTTCTTT.

The chain uses TRBV2 and TRBJ1-2, with TRBD1 matching over 7 bases. The CDR3 has 13 residues. Losses at the gene ends were 6 bases for V and 3 bases for J; bases not matched to a gene: 4. CDR1 and CDR2 from the germline V gene are SNHLY and FYNNEI. CDR3 sequence (DNA): TGTGCCAGCAGGGCCGGGACAGACTATGGCTACACCTTC. Translating gives CASRAGTDYGYTF.

This chain joins TRBV5-1 and TRBJ2-5; 11 bases are shared with TRBD1. Trimming removed 3 bases from V and 5 bases from J; junction bases left unmatched: 3. The CDR3 length is 14 residues. Germline values: CDR1 SGHRS, CDR2 YFSETQ. CDR3 sequence reads: CASSSGTGGETQYF. In DNA form, the CDR3 reads TGCGCCAGCAGCTCCGGGACAGGGGGTGAGACCCAGTACTTC.

This chain links TRBV6-6 with TRBJ1-2, with 10 bases matching TRBD1. With V trimmed by 8 bases and J by 6 bases, 6 bases remained unmatched. The CDR3 sequence is 13 residues long. CDR1 and CDR2 (germline): MNHNY, SVGAGI (reference sequence). The CDR3 loop reads CASGTGTGDGYTF. CDR3 coding DNA: TGTGCCAGCGGAACCGGGACAGGGGATGGCTACACCTTC.

This chain links TRBV28 with TRBJ1-3; 10 bases are a match to TRBD1. The CDR3 runs to 12 residues. The V segment lost 7 bases and the J segment 11 bases; nucleotides outside the gene matches: 5. The germline gives CDR1 MDHEN, CDR2 SYDVKM. In DNA form, the CDR3 reads TGTGCCAGCACGGGACAGGGGTTCGCCATATATTTT. Its translation is CASTGQGFAIYF.

The chain has TRBV28 and TRBJ2-3; possible D gene TRBD1, 6 bases. Trimming took 7 bases from V and 0 from J, leaving 14 bases between them. The CDR3 consists of 15 residues. Germline CDR1 reads MDHEN; CDR2 reads SYDVKM. Here the CDR3 reads CASKVTGFSTDTQYF. The CDR3 nucleotides are TGTGCCAGCAAAGTAACAGGGTTTAGCACAGATACGCAGTATTTT.

The rearrangement links TRBV2 to TRBJ1-2; no definite D call. The CDR3 spans 13 residues. The V end was cut by 3 bases, the J end by 8 bases, with 13 bases between. Germline V lookup: CDR1 SNHLY, CDR2 FYNNEI. CDR3: CASSDEHSMGYTF. DNA of the CDR3: TGTGCCAGCAGTGATGAGCATTCAATGGGCTACACCTTC.

The V and J genes are TRBV28 and TRBJ1-4; no firm D call. Germline CDR1 and CDR2: MDHEN and SYDVKM. V was shortened by 4 bases and J by 4 bases, with 10 bases between the two germline ends. The CDR3 has 14 residues. DNA of the CDR3: TGTGCCAGCAGTTCAGGCCCCCTTAATGAAAAACTGTTTTTT. Protein product: CASSSGPLNEKLFF.